This TCR beta chain originates from a study of cytomegalovirus exposure and HLA in healthy donors. Primers: 60 Vbeta forward and 13 Jbeta reverse. The repertoire was sequenced with immunoSEQ multiplex PCR; TCRdb's copy has only in-frame clones and lacks some. The top ten clones hold approximately 1.5% of a sample with some 140,000 clones, 75% to 85% of them seen once. This clone showed up just once. CDR3 length equals 13 residues. The V gene's germline CDR1 is LGHNT and CDR2 FRNRAP. V was trimmed by 2 bases and J by 2 bases, leaving 6 bases between them. The chain employs TRBV12-5 and TRBJ1-2; unclear D gene. The material sequenced was PBMCs. The source is a woman aged 40 to 50 in good health and CMV-seronegative. Here the CDR3 reads CASGLWPNYGYTF. In DNA form, the CDR3 reads TGTGCTAGTGGTTTGTGGCCAAACTATGGCTACACCTTC.